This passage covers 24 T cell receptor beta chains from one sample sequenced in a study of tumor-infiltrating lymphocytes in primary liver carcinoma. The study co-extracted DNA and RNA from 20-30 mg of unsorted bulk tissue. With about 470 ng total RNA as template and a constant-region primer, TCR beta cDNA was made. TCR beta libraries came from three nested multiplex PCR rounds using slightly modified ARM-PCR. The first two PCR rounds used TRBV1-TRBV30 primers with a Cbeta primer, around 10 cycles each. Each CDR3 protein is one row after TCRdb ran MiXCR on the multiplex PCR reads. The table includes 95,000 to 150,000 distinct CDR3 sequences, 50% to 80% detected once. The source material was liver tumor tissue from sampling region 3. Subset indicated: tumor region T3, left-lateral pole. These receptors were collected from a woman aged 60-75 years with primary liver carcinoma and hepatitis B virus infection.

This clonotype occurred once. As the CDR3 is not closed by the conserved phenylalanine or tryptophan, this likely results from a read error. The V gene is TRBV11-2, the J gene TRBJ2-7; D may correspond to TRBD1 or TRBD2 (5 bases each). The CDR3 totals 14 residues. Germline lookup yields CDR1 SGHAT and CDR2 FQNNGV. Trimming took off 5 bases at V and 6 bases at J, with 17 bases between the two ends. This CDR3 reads CASSITSGTCEQYS. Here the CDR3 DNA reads TGTGCCAGCAGCATTACCTCCGGGACCTGCGAGCAGTACTCC.

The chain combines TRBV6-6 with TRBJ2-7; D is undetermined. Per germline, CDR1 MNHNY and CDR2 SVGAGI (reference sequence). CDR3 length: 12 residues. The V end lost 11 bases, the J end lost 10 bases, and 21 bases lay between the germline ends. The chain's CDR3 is CASEASSYGQYF. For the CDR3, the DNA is TGTGCCTCAGAGGCGAGCTCCTACGGCCAGTACTTC.

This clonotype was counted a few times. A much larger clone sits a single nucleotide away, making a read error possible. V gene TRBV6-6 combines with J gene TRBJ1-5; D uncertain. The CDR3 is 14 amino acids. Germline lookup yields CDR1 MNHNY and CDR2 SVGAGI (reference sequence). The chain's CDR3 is CASSYDAGNRPQHF. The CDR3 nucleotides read TGTGCCAGCAGTTACGATGCAGGCAATCGGCCCCAGCATTTT.

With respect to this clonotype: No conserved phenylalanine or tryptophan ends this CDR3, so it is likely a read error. The CDR3 DNA sequence: TGCGCCAGCAGCTTGGATGCCGTCCTCGGTTATGAGCAGTTCCTC. As protein: CASSLDAVLGYEQFL. The chain joins TRBV5-1 to TRBJ2-1; unclear D gene. The CDR3 is 15 residues long. Germline V CDR1 and CDR2: SGHRS, YFSETQ. V shed 0 bases and J shed 8 bases, with 15 bases lying between them.

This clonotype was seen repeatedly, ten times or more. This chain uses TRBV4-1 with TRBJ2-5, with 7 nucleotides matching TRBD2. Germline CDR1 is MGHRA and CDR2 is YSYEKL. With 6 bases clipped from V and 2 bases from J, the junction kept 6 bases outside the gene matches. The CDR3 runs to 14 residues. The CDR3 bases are TGCGCCAGCAGTAAAGCGGGAATTCAAGAGACCCAGTACTTC. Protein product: CASSKAGIQETQYF.

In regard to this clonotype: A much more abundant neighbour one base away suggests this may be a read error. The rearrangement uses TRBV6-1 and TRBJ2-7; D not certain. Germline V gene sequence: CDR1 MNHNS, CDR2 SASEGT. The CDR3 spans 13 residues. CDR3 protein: CTSRPPVTYEQYF. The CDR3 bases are TGTACCAGCAGACCACCAGTCACCTACGAGCAGTACTTC.

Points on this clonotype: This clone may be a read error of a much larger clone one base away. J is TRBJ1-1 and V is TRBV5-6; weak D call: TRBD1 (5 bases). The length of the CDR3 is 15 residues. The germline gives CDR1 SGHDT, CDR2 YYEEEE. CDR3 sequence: CTSSPPGRPNTEAFF. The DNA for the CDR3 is TGTACCAGCAGCCCCCCGGGACGCCCGAACACTGAAGCTTTCTTT.

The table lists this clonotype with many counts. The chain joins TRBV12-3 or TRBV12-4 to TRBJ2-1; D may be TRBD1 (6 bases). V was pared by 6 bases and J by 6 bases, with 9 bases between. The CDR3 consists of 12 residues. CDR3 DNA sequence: TGTGCCAGCAGAACAGGGACCAATGAGCAGTTCTTC. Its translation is CASRTGTNEQFF.

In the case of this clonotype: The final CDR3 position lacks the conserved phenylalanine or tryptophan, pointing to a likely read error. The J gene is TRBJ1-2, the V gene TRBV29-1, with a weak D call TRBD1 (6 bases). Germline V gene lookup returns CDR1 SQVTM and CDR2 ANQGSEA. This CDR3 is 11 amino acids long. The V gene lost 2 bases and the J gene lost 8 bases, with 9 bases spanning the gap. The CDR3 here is CSVERDKGYTS. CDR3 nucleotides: TGCAGCGTTGAAAGGGACAAGGGCTACACCTCC.

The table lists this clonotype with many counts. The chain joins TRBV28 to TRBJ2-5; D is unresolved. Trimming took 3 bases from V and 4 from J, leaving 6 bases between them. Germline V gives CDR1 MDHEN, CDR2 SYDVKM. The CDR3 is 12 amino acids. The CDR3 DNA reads TGTGCCAGCAGTTTGTACGGAGAGACCCAGTACTTC. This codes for CASSLYGETQYF.

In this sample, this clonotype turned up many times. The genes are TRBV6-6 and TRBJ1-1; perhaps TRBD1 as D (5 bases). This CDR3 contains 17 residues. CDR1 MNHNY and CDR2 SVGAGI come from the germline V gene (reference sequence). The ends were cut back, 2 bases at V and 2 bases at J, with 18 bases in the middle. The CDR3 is CASSYPPGGGINTEAFF. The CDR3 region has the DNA TGTGCCAGCAGTTACCCCCCGGGGGGAGGTATTAACACTGAAGCTTTCTTT.

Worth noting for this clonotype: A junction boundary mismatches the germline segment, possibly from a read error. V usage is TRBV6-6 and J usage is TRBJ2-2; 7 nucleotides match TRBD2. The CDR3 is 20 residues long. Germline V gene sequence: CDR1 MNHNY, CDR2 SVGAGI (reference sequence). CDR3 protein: CACSYSKSRSGLANTGELFF. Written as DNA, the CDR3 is TGTGCCTGCAGTTACTCGAAAAGTCGTAGCGGGCTAGCGAACACCGGGGAGCTGTTTTTT.

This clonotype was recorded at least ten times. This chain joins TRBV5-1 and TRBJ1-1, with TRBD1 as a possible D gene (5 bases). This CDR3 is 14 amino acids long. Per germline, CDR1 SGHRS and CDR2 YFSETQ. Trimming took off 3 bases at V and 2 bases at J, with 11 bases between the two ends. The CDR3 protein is CASSWGRVNTEAFF. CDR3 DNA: TGCGCCAGCAGCTGGGGCAGGGTAAACACTGAAGCTTTCTTT.

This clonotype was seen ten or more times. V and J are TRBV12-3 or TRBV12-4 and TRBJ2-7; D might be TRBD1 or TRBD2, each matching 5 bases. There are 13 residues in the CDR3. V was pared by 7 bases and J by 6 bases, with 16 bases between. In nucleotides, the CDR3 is TGTGCCAGCACCCCGGGACCGCCTGGCGAGCAGTACTTC. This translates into CASTPGPPGEQYF.

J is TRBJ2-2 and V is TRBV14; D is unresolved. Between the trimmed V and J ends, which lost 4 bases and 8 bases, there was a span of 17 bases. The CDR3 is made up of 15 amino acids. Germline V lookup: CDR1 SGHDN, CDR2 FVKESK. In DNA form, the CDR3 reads TGTGCCAGCAGCCGGGTAGCAGCAGCCGCGGGGGAGCTGTTTTTT. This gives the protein CASSRVAAAAGELFF.

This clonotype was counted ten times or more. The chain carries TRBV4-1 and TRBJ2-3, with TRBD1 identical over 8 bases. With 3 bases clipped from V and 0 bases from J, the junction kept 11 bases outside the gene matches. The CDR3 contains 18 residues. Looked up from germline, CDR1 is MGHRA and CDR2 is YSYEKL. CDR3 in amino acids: CASSQRDRRTSSTDTQYF. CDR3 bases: TGCGCCAGCAGCCAGAGGGACAGGCGAACTTCTAGCACAGATACGCAGTATTTT.

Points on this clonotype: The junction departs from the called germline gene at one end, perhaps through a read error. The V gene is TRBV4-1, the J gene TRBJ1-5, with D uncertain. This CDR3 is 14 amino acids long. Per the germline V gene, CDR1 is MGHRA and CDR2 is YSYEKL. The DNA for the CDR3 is TGCGCCAGCAGCCAAGACCACGCTCCACAGCTCCAGCATTTT. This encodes CASSQDHAPQLQHF.

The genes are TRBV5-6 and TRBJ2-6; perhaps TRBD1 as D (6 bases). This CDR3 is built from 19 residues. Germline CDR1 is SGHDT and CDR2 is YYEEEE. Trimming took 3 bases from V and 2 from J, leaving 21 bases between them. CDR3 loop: CASSSYSGRGYPGANVLTF. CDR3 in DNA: TGTGCCAGCAGCTCCTACAGTGGCAGGGGTTACCCTGGGGCCAACGTCCTGACTTTC.

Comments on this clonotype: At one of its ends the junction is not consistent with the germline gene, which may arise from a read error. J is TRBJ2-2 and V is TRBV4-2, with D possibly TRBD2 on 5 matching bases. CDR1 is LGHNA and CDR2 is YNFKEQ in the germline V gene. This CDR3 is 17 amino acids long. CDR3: CTSSPLSKRTNTGELSF. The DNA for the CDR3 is TGTACCAGCAGCCCCCTCTCAAAGCGGACGAACACCGGGGAGCTGTCTTTT.

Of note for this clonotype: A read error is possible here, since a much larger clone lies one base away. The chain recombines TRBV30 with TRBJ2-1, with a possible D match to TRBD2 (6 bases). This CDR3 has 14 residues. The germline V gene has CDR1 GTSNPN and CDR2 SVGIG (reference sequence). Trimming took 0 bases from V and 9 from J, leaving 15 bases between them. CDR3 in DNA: TGTGCCTGGAGTGTAATGGGGGACTGGGGTGAGCAGTTCTTC. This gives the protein CAWSVMGDWGEQFF.

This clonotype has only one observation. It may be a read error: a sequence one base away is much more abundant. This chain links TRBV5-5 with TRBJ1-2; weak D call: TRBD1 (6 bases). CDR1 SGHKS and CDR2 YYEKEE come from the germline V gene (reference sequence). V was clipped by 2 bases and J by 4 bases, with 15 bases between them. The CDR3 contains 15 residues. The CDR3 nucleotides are TGTGCCAGCAGCTTAAGACAGGATCGAGGCTATGGCTACACCTTC. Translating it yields CASSLRQDRGYGYTF.

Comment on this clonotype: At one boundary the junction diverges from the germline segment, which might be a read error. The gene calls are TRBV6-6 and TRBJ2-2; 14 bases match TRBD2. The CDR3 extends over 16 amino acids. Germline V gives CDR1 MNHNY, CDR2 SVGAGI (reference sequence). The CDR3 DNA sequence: TGTGGCAGCAGTTCGAAGGGACTAGCGGGAGCCCGGGAGCTGTTTTTT. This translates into CGSSSKGLAGARELFF.

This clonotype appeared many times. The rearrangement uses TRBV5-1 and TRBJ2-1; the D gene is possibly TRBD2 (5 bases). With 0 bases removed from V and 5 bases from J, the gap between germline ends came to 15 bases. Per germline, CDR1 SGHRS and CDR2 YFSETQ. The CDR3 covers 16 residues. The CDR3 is CASSLVPPPRDNEQFF. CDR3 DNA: TGCGCCAGCAGCTTGGTGCCCCCTCCGAGGGACAATGAGCAGTTCTTC.

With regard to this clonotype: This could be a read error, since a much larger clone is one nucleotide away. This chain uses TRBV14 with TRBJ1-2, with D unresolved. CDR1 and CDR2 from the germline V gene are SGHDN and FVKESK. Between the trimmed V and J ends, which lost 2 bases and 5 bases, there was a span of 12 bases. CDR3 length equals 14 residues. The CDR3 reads CASSQRVEWYGYTF. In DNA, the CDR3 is TGTGCCAGCAGCCAACGAGTCGAATGGTATGGCTACACCTTC.